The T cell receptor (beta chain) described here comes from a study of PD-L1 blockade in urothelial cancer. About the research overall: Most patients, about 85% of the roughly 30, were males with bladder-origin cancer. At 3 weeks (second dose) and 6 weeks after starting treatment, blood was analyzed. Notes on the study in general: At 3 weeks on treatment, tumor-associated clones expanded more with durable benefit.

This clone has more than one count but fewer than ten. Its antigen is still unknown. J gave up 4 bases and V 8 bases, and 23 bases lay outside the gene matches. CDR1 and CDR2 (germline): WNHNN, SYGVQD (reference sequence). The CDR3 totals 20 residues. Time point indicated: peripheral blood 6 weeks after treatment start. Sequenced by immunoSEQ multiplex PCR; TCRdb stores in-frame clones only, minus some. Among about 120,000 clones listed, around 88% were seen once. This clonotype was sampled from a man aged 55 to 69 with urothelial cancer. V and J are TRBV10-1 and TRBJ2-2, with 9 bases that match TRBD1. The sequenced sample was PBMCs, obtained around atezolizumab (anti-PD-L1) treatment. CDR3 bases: TGCGCCAGCCGGCGGGAATCAATAATTTTAGGACAGGGGCCCACCGGGGAGCTGTTTTTT. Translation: CASRRESIILGQGPTGELFF.